This T cell receptor beta chain was obtained from a study of cytomegalovirus exposure and HLA in healthy donors. Broader study findings: Reports showed the classifier diagnosing cytomegalovirus status with high specificity and sensitivity.

A word on this clone: Its antigen is undetermined.

Profiling relied on immunoSEQ multiplex PCR, and the TCRdb table lists in-frame clones only, not all of them. Of under 250,000 clones detected, roughly 83% appear once; the ten largest clones hold less than 7%. CDR3 length: 13 residues. The V gene's germline CDR1 is WSHSY and CDR2 SAAADI. With 8 bases clipped from V and 4 bases from J, the junction kept 7 bases outside the gene matches. The donors were members of the validation cohort comprising over 90 subjects, separate from the roughly 670-subject first cohort. Sequencing was performed on PBMCs. The clonotype originates from a young woman in good health and CMV-seronegative. V and J are TRBV10-2 and TRBJ1-1; 7 bases are a match to TRBD1. This chain's CDR3 is CASAEGQFTEAFF. The CDR3 DNA sequence: TGCGCCAGCGCTGAGGGACAGTTCACTGAAGCTTTCTTT.